This T cell receptor (beta chain) was retrieved from a study of T-cell reconstitution after alpha-beta-depleted transplantation in children. The TCRbeta library incorporated unique molecular identifiers. TCRdb reprocessed the PCR reads with MiXCR, giving one entry per CDR3 protein. The table includes roughly 500,000 distinct CDR3 sequences, around a third detected once. The CDR3 has 15 residues. Deletions cut 2 bases from V and 4 bases from J, with 11 bases between. CDR1 and CDR2 (germline): SGHTA, FQGNSA. This clonotype was found a few times. The TCR sequence derives from a human donor who donated a stem cell graft to a child with aplastic anemia. The chain uses TRBV7-2 and TRBJ2-2; a possible D gene is TRBD1 (6 bases). The source was PBMCs from the stem cell graft donor, collected from the stem cell graft. The CDR3 sequence is CASSLTKGVTGELFF. CDR3 nucleotide sequence: TGTGCCAGCAGCTTAACGAAGGGGGTCACCGGGGAGCTGTTTTTT. The complete variable domain, with remaining parts taken from reference TRBV7-2 and TRBJ2-2, reads GAGVSQSPSNKVTEKGKDVELRCDPISGHTALYWYRQSLGQGLEFLIYFQGNSAPDKSGLPSDRFSAERTGGSVSTLTIQRTQQEDSAVYLCASSLTKGVTGELFFGEGSRLTVL.